This paragraph reports one T cell receptor beta chain. The data were taken from a study of blood T cell repertoires in COVID-19. Original analysis: From reference gene primer amplification, estimates of nucleated cell counts were derived. Only in-frame clones appear in the TCRdb table, and some are missing; sequencing was by immunoSEQ multiplex PCR. V and J calls plus clone size are reproduced from that table; the DNA served to infer D and trimming. The sample has roughly 130,000 clones; roughly 83% are singletons. The sequencing sample was made of peripheral blood. This receptor was identified in a woman in her thirties who had recovered from COVID-19.

The chain's CDR3 is CASTTFSAGDNEQFF. DNA of the CDR3: TGTGCCAGCACCACCTTCTCGGCAGGGGATAATGAGCAGTTCTTC. The chain joins TRBV27 to TRBJ2-1, with D perhaps matching TRBD1 (6 bases). The V and J ends lost 7 bases and 7 bases respectively, with 20 bases between them. The CDR3 length is 15 residues. Germline V gene data show CDR1 as MNHEY and CDR2 as SMNVEV (reference sequence).